The clone carrying this T cell receptor (beta chain) has only a few counts. The antigen is not known. With 5 bases clipped from V and 0 bases from J, the junction kept 12 bases outside the gene matches. Germline CDR1 SGHAT, CDR2 FQNNGV. CDR3 size: 18 residues. TCRdb itself ran the reads through MiXCR, one entry per CDR3 protein. The sample contains around 550,000 distinct CDR3 sequences, roughly 29% of which appear only once. These data originate in a study of T cell repertoires in cytomegalovirus infection. Study-wide results and limits: CMV-specific HLA-C-restricted TCR beta clonotypes dominated the ex vivo response.

Sequenced sample: PBMCs. The chain couples TRBV11-2 to TRBJ2-7; 11 nucleotides align to TRBD2. The TCR comes from a human donor in good health (CMV status not recorded). Some clones in this sample may be carry-over from other donors' samples. The CDR3 spells CASSRTWTSGSLSYEQYF. The CDR3, as DNA: TGTGCCAGCAGCCGCACCTGGACTAGCGGGTCCCTCTCCTACGAGCAGTACTTC.